These 9 T cell receptor beta chains share one sample of origin, sequenced in a study of cytomegalovirus exposure and HLA in healthy donors. The PCR was carried out with 60 Vbeta primers and 13 Jbeta primers. Using immunoSEQ multiplex PCR, the repertoire was profiled, and TCRdb retains in-frame clones only, with some absent. The sample consists of around 150,000 clones, around 82% of them appearing once. Sequenced material: PBMCs. These TCRs come from a man in his fifties in good health and CMV-seropositive.

The V and J genes are TRBV10-3 and TRBJ2-1; 13 nucleotides match TRBD2. V gave up 6 bases and J gave up 2 bases; unmatched junction bases: 4. CDR3 size: 16 residues. CDR1 and CDR2 (germline): ENHRY, SYGVKD. The CDR3 here is CAISPGLAGTYNEQFF. The CDR3 DNA sequence: TGTGCCATCAGCCCGGGACTAGCGGGGACCTACAATGAGCAGTTCTTC.

This sequence joins TRBV2 and TRBJ1-2; weak D call: TRBD1 (5 bases). From germline, CDR1 is SNHLY and CDR2 FYNNEI. Trimming removed 4 bases from V and 7 bases from J, with 13 bases in between. CDR3 length: 13 amino acids. CDR3 region: CASSVGGVGGYTF. CDR3 bases: TGTGCCAGCAGTGTAGGAGGGGTAGGTGGCTACACCTTC. Combining the CDR3 with reference TRBV2 and TRBJ1-2 gives the whole variable domain EPEVTQTPSHQVTQMGQEVILRCVPISNHLYFYWYRQILGQKVEFLVSFYNNEISEKSEIFDDQFSVERPDGSNFTLKIRSTKLEDSAMYFCASSVGGVGGYTFGSGTRLTVV.

This sequence joins TRBV7-9 and TRBJ2-7; D remains unclear. The CDR3 totals 12 residues. Germline V lookup: CDR1 SEHNR, CDR2 FQNEAQ (reference sequence). V lost 10 bases, J lost 5 bases, and 15 bases lay in between. CDR3 sequence: CATDDQVDEQYF. Here the CDR3 DNA reads TGTGCCACTGACGATCAGGTTGACGAGCAGTACTTC.

CDR3 protein: CASSVGQGKYF. In DNA form, the CDR3 reads TGTGCCAGCAGCGTTGGACAGGGGAAATACTTC. The chain joins TRBV5-8 to TRBJ2-5; 9 bases line up with TRBD1. V gave up 4 bases and J gave up 14 bases; unmatched junction bases: 6. Germline assignment: CDR1 SGHTS and CDR2 YDEGEE. The CDR3 is made up of 11 amino acids.

The chain carries TRBV7-9 and TRBJ1-1; perhaps TRBD1 as D (5 bases). Germline-derived CDR1 and CDR2 are SEHNR and FQNEAQ (reference sequence). The CDR3 is 16 residues long. V lost 5 bases and J lost 2, with 18 bases in between. DNA of the CDR3: TGTGCCAGCAGCAGTCATAAGGGGTCGAGAAACACTGAAGCTTTCTTT. Amino acid sequence: CASSSHKGSRNTEAFF.

The DNA for the CDR3 is TGTGCCAGCAGCTTTAGCGGGGGCGCAGATACGCAGTATTTT. This sequence encodes CASSFSGGADTQYF. The V call is TRBV9, the J call TRBJ2-3, with 9 bases aligning to TRBD2. This CDR3 is 14 amino acids long. Losses at the gene ends were 4 bases for V and 4 bases for J; bases not matched to a gene: 4. Germline V CDR1 and CDR2: SGDLS, YYNGEE. Filled out from reference TRBV9 and TRBJ2-3, the complete variable domain reads DSGVTQTPKHLITATGQRVTLRCSPRSGDLSVYWYQQSLDQGLQFLIQYYNGEERAKGNILERFSAQQFPDLHSELNLSSLELGDSALYFCASSFSGGADTQYFGPGTRLTVL.

The rearrangement uses TRBV5-6 and TRBJ2-5; D not certain. The CDR3 extends over 14 amino acids. Germline V gene data show CDR1 as SGHDT and CDR2 as YYEEEE. With 4 bases removed from V and 5 bases from J, the gap between germline ends came to 15 bases. The CDR3 DNA follows: TGTGCCAGCAGCCCCTTTTCCGCCGGGGAGACCCAGTACTTC. This sequence encodes CASSPFSAGETQYF.

The chain links TRBV4-3 to TRBJ1-1; 7 bases are a match to TRBD1. Trimming cost V 2 bases and J 5 bases; bases outside gene matches: 8. Germline CDR1 reads LGHNA; CDR2 reads YSLEER. The CDR3 consists of 15 residues. The CDR3, as DNA: TGCGCCAGCAGCCAACCGACAGGGCTCGGGACTGAAGCTTTCTTT. Translated: CASSQPTGLGTEAFF.

The chain combines TRBV19 with TRBJ2-5, with a tentative D call TRBD1 (6 bases). This CDR3 has 14 residues. Germline CDR1 and CDR2: LNHDA and SQIVND (reference sequence). V was pared by 1 base and J by 5 bases, with 11 bases between. CDR3 protein: CASSIVAGVETQYF. The CDR3 nucleotides are TGTGCCAGTAGTATAGTAGCAGGGGTCGAGACCCAGTACTTC. Using reference TRBV19 and TRBJ2-5 for the parts outside the CDR3, the full variable domain is DGGITQSPKYLFRKEGQNVTLSCEQNLNHDAMYWYRQDPGQGLRLIYYSQIVNDFQKGDIAEGYSVSREKKESFPLTVTSAQKNPTAFYLCASSIVAGVETQYFGPGTRLLVL.